The 18 T cell receptor beta chains below were found in one sample sequenced in a study of T cells in localized non-small cell lung cancer. The method was immunoSEQ multiplex PCR; TCRdb's version includes in-frame clones alone and lacks a portion of them. Of 45,000 to 60,000 clones in the sample, around 86% were seen once. The sample was PBMCs, taken before any cancer treatment. The origin of the receptors is a man aged 40 to 69 with stage II lung adenocarcinoma.

J is TRBJ1-1 and V is TRBV5-5; D is uncertain. V was pared by 3 bases and J by 0 bases, with 15 bases between. Germline CDR1 and CDR2: SGHKS and YYEKEE (reference sequence). This CDR3 contains 16 residues. The DNA of the CDR3 is TGTGCCAGCAGCTCAACCATCCGCTTCATGAACACTGAAGCTTTCTTT. This sequence encodes CASSSTIRFMNTEAFF.

The rearrangement joins TRBV10-3 to TRBJ2-3; D is uncertain. CDR1 is ENHRY, CDR2 SYGVKD, per germline. This CDR3 has 16 amino acids. V gave up 3 bases and J gave up 2 bases, with 15 bases separating them. CDR3 bases: TGTGCCATCAGTGAAGAGGACCACTCCCTCACAGATACGCAGTATTTT. Translation: CAISEEDHSLTDTQYF.

This chain connects TRBV6-1 to TRBJ2-7, with 7 positions matching TRBD1. Germline trimming cut 6 bases from V and 2 bases from J; bases unmatched to any gene: 4. CDR3 length equals 13 residues. The germline gives CDR1 MNHNS, CDR2 SASEGT. CDR3 sequence: CASSRDSAYEQYF. The CDR3 bases are TGTGCCAGCAGCCGGGACAGTGCCTACGAGCAGTACTTC.

Comment on this clone: Sequence at one end of the junction differs from germline and may be a read error. The V and J genes are TRBV6-5 and TRBJ1-6; possibly TRBD1 for D (6 bases). Germline values: CDR1 MNHEY, CDR2 SVGAGI. The CDR3 covers 16 residues. CDR3 region: CASSYSGVAGDSPLHF. CDR3 sequence (DNA): TGTGCCAGCAGTTACTCTGGAGTGGCAGGGGATTCTCCCCTCCACTTT.

This chain connects TRBV5-7 to TRBJ2-1, with 10 bases identical to TRBD2. TRBV5-7 carries the ORF label, with uncertain function. The CDR3 extends over 14 amino acids. With V trimmed by 4 bases and J by 5 bases, 3 bases remained unmatched. This CDR3 reads CASSLSGGDNEQFF. The CDR3 DNA reads TGTGCCAGCAGCCTAAGCGGGGGGGACAATGAGCAGTTCTTC.

J is TRBJ1-2 and V is TRBV5-1; 8 nucleotides line up with TRBD1. Germline V lookup: CDR1 SGHRS, CDR2 YFSETQ. CDR3 size: 17 residues. The trim removed 0 bases at V and 4 bases at J, leaving 11 bases unmatched. CDR3 in DNA: TGCGCCAGCAGCTTGGACCGGGACAGGCTCTCTTCCTATGGCTACACCTTC. Translated, it gives CASSLDRDRLSSYGYTF.

CDR3 coding DNA: TGTGCCAGCAGTGATCGCTCTCAGGGGAGCTCCTACAATGAGCAGTTCTTC. It specifies CASSDRSQGSSYNEQFF. The chain is built from TRBV6-1 and TRBJ2-1, with D maybe TRBD1 (6 bases). Germline assignment: CDR1 MNHNS and CDR2 SASEGT. The V end was cut by 3 bases, the J end by 0 bases, with 15 bases between. CDR3 length: 17 residues.

The chain uses TRBV27 and TRBJ2-3; TRBD1 is a possible D gene (5 bases). Germline V gene sequence: CDR1 MNHEY, CDR2 SMNVEV (reference sequence). This CDR3 is 13 amino acids long. V was pared by 2 bases and J by 4 bases, with 7 bases between. The CDR3 is CASSLGRADTQYF. CDR3 nucleotide sequence: TGTGCCAGCAGTTTAGGCAGGGCAGATACGCAGTATTTT.

The rearrangement links TRBV6-5 to TRBJ1-1, with a possible D match to TRBD1 (6 bases). The CDR3 is 12 residues long. The germline gives CDR1 MNHEY, CDR2 SVGAGI. V was pared by 4 bases and J by 6 bases, with 9 bases between. The CDR3 sequence: CASSSPGAEAFF. In DNA, the CDR3 is TGTGCCAGCAGTTCCCCAGGGGCTGAAGCTTTCTTT.

This clone was seen only once. The rearrangement uses TRBV11-2 and TRBJ1-1, with 7 bases matching TRBD1. Trimming cost V 5 bases and J 10 bases; bases outside gene matches: 16. The CDR3 sequence is 15 residues long. Germline lookup yields CDR1 SGHAT and CDR2 FQNNGV. The CDR3 nucleotides are TGTGCCAGCAGCCACCCTCACAGGGGATATACGGGAGCTTTCTTT. It is translated as CASSHPHRGYTGAFF. Filled out from reference TRBV11-2 and TRBJ1-1, the complete variable domain reads EAGVAQSPRYKIIEKRQSVAFWCNPISGHATLYWYQQILGQGPKLLIQFQNNGVVDDSQLPKDRFSAERLKGVDSTLKIQPAKLEDSAVYLCASSHPHRGYTGAFFGQGTRLTVV.

The table lists this clone with a few counts. V gene TRBV4-1 combines with J gene TRBJ2-2, with D uncertain. CDR3 length equals 17 residues. Trimming removed 1 base from V and 5 bases from J, with 17 bases in between. Germline CDR1 and CDR2: MGHRA and YSYEKL. CDR3 DNA sequence: TGCGCCAGCAGCCAAGTACTGGAAAAGGGTAGGACCGGGGAGCTGTTTTTT. This translates into CASSQVLEKGRTGELFF.

The chain combines TRBV11-2 with TRBJ2-4; D uncertain. This CDR3 is 13 amino acids long. CDR1 is SGHAT and CDR2 is FQNNGV in the germline V gene. Trimming cost V 11 bases and J 0 bases, with 11 bases left between them. The CDR3 DNA follows: TGTGCCTCAGGTGATCTAGCCAAAAACATTCAGTACTTC. It is translated as CASGDLAKNIQYF. Combining the CDR3 with reference TRBV11-2 and TRBJ2-4 gives the whole variable domain EAGVAQSPRYKIIEKRQSVAFWCNPISGHATLYWYQQILGQGPKLLIQFQNNGVVDDSQLPKDRFSAERLKGVDSTLKIQPAKLEDSAVYLCASGDLAKNIQYFGAGTRLSVL.

V usage is TRBV4-2 and J usage is TRBJ2-7; 10 bases fit TRBD2. J lost 4 bases, V lost 7 bases, and 4 bases had no gene match. Germline V gene lookup returns CDR1 LGHNA and CDR2 YNFKEQ. This CDR3 has 13 residues. In nucleotides, the CDR3 is TGTGCCAGCACTACGACTAGCGGGTACGAGCAGTACTTC. Translating it yields CASTTTSGYEQYF.

The sample holds a few counts of this clone. The CDR3 bases are TGTGCCAGCAGCTTAGGACCCCGGGGGCAGTTCTTC. Its protein is CASSLGPRGQFF. V usage is TRBV5-5 and J usage is TRBJ2-1; tentatively, D is TRBD2 (5 bases). V lost 2 bases and J 12 bases, leaving 12 bases between the germline ends. Germline CDR1 reads SGHKS; CDR2 reads YYEKEE (reference sequence). This CDR3 has 12 amino acids.

This sequence joins TRBV11-3 and TRBJ2-1; no reliable D call. Germline CDR1 and CDR2: SGHNT and YENEEA. V was cut by 5 bases and J by 0 bases, with 11 bases left in between. The CDR3 extends over 15 amino acids. Written as DNA, the CDR3 is TGTGCCAGCAGCCCTGTGCGTTCCTCCTACAATGAGCAGTTCTTC. Amino acid sequence: CASSPVRSSYNEQFF.

The J gene is TRBJ2-1, the V gene TRBV13; 8 nucleotides match TRBD2. Germline assignment: CDR1 PRHDT and CDR2 FYEKMQ (reference sequence). The CDR3 has 15 amino acids. V shed 5 bases and J 0 bases; nucleotides not matched to a gene: 3. This CDR3 is CASSRTSGSYNEQFF. CDR3 nucleotide sequence: TGTGCCAGCAGCCGAACTAGCGGCTCCTACAATGAGCAGTTCTTC.

The chain couples TRBV5-4 to TRBJ2-2; the match to TRBD1 covers 8 bases. The germline gives CDR1 SGHNT, CDR2 YYREEE (reference sequence). J lost 6 bases, V lost 3 bases, and 4 bases had no gene match. The CDR3 extends over 14 amino acids. The CDR3 sequence: CASSWAGQAGELFF. The CDR3 DNA is TGTGCCAGCAGCTGGGCGGGACAGGCCGGGGAGCTGTTTTTT.

This chain connects TRBV5-4 to TRBJ2-7; 11 bases align to TRBD1. V was pared by 4 bases and J by 5 bases, with 5 bases of the junction left unmatched. The germline gives CDR1 SGHNT, CDR2 YYREEE (reference sequence). The CDR3 is 14 amino acids. As DNA, the CDR3 is TGTGCCAGCAGCACCGGACAGGGGGCGAACGAGCAGTACGTC. Translated: CASSTGQGANEQYV.